The source of this T cell receptor beta chain is a study of cytomegalovirus exposure and HLA in healthy donors. Primers for the PCR totalled 60 Vbeta and 13 Jbeta. Profiling relied on immunoSEQ multiplex PCR, and the TCRdb table lists in-frame clones only, not all of them. The table records approximately 280,000 clones, 80% to 90% of them present only once. From germline, CDR1 is SGHDN and CDR2 FVKESK. V shed 4 bases and J 4 bases; nucleotides not matched to a gene: 16. This CDR3 is built from 20 residues. The source material was PBMCs. The genes are TRBV14 and TRBJ2-1, with 13 bases that match TRBD2. The receptor was derived from a man in his forties or fifties in good health and CMV-seropositive. The CDR3: CASSLSPLLAGGPLYNEQFF. CDR3 nucleotide sequence: TGTGCCAGCAGCCTATCCCCCCTACTAGCGGGAGGGCCCCTATACAATGAGCAGTTCTTC. Based on the CDR3 plus reference TRBV14 and TRBJ2-1, the full variable domain is EAGVTQFPSHSVIEKGQTVTLRCDPISGHDNLYWYRRVMGKEIKFLLHFVKESKQDESGMPNNRFLAERTGGTYSTLKVQPAELEDSGVYFCASSLSPLLAGGPLYNEQFFGPGTRLTVL.